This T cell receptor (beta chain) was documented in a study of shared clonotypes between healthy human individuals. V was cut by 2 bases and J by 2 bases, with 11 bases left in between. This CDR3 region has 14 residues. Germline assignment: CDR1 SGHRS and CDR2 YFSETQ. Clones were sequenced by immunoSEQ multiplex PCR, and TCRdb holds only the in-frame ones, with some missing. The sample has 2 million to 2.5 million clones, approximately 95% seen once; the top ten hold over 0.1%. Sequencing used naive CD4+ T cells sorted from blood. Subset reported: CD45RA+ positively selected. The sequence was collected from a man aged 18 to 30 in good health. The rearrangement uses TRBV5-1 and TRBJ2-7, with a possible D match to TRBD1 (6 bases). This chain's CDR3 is CASSFIGDTYEQYF. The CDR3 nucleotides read TGCGCCAGCAGCTTCATCGGGGACACCTACGAGCAGTACTTC. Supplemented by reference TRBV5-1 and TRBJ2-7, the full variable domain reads KAGVTQTPRYLIKTRGQQVTLSCSPISGHRSVSWYQQTPGQGLQFLFEYFSETQRNKGNFPGRFSGRQFSNSRSEMNVSTLELGDSALYLCASSFIGDTYEQYFGPGTRLTVT.